These T cell receptor beta chains were read from a single sample in a study of blood T cells in healthy people across ages. TCRdb re-derived calls from the 5' RACE reads in MiXCR, one entry per CDR3 protein. The top ten clones hold 30% to 35% of a sample with some 640,000 distinct CDR3 sequences, roughly 50% of them seen once. Sequenced input: blood. These receptors all come from an older woman in good health. Both conserved end residues are part of each CDR3. The order of the fields is J gene, clone size, V gene, D gene, CDR3 length, CDR3 protein, CDR3 DNA. A D gene is named only where the DNA matches it firmly. The size field is filled for only some rows; it gives once, few, many or a size class.

TRBJ2-7	NA	TRBV28	NA	12	CASSPTGHEQYF	TGTGCCAGCAGCCCCACAGGTCACGAGCAGTACTTC
TRBJ1-1	NA	TRBV5-1	TRBD1	15	CASSTGDRGNTEAFF	TGCGCCAGCAGCACCGGGGACAGAGGGAACACTGAAGCTTTCTTT
TRBJ1-2	NA	TRBV24-1	NA	14	CATSDARAGYGYTF	TGTGCCACCAGTGATGCACGGGCGGGCTATGGCTACACCTTC
TRBJ2-2	NA	TRBV10-3	TRBD2	17	CAISESTPGGGTGELFF	TGTGCCATCAGTGAGTCGACTCCGGGAGGGGGAACCGGGGAGCTGTTTTTT
TRBJ2-7	once	TRBV28	TRBD1	18	CASSKGQTGGSVKNIRYF	TGTGCCAGCAGCAAGGGACAGACAGGTGGCTCAGTAAAAAACATTCGGTACTTC
TRBJ2-5	few	TRBV5-1	NA	15	CASSFNPREQETQYF	TGCGCCAGCAGCTTTAACCCACGGGAACAAGAGACCCAGTACTTC
TRBJ2-1	few	TRBV15	NA	15	CATRSSSEITHEQFF	TGTGCCACCCGATCTTCTAGTGAAATAACCCATGAGCAGTTCTTC
TRBJ2-7	NA	TRBV7-9	NA	14	CASSLAVSYNEQYF	TGTGCCAGCAGCTTAGCGGTCTCCTACAATGAGCAGTACTTC
TRBJ1-1	NA	TRBV7-2	NA	14	CASTPFGFGTEAFF	TGTGCCAGCACCCCCTTCGGGTTCGGCACTGAAGCTTTCTTT
TRBJ2-3	NA	TRBV20-1	TRBD2	15	CSVLAGGPSADTQYF	TGCAGTGTCCTAGCGGGAGGGCCGTCGGCAGATACGCAGTATTTT
TRBJ2-2	few	TRBV24-1	TRBD1	15	CATSDRDRTTGELFF	TGTGCCACCAGTGATCGGGACAGAACAACCGGGGAGCTGTTTTTT
TRBJ1-1	few	TRBV6-5	TRBD1	14	CASSRTGGYTEAFF	TGTGCCAGCAGCAGGACAGGGGGCTATACTGAAGCTTTCTTT
TRBJ2-7	NA	TRBV9	TRBD2	16	CASSGGGLAGEYEQYF	TGTGCCAGCAGCGGAGGGGGGCTAGCGGGAGAGTACGAGCAGTACTTC
TRBJ1-1	NA	TRBV5-1	NA	14	CASRRQSWSTEAFF	TGCGCCAGCAGGAGACAGTCCTGGAGCACCGAAGCTTTCTTT
TRBJ1-1	NA	TRBV27	TRBD1	13	CASSTGGITEAFF	TGTGCCAGCAGTACAGGGGGCATCACTGAAGCTTTCTTT
TRBJ2-1	NA	TRBV4-3	TRBD2	16	CASSPDLAGEYNEQFF	TGCGCCAGCAGCCCGGATCTAGCGGGCGAATACAATGAGCAGTTCTTC
TRBJ2-7	NA	TRBV18	NA	17	CASSPAFAGAFSYEQYF	TGTGCCAGCTCACCGGCCTTCGCAGGGGCCTTCTCCTACGAGCAGTACTTC
TRBJ2-5	NA	TRBV9	TRBD2	17	CASSVGASGRVHNEQYF	TGTGCCAGCAGCGTAGGTGCTAGCGGGAGGGTCCACAATGAGCAGTACTTC
TRBJ2-5	NA	TRBV28	NA	14	CASSPVGGLETQYF	TGTGCCAGCAGTCCGGTCGGGGGATTGGAGACCCAGTACTTC
TRBJ2-7	few	TRBV27	NA	12	CATRYERSEQYF	TGTGCCACTCGTTATGAGCGGAGCGAGCAGTACTTC
TRBJ2-7	NA	TRBV3-1	NA	14	CASSRGGVEGEQYF	TGTGCCAGCAGCCGGGGAGGAGTAGAGGGCGAGCAGTACTTC
TRBJ2-5	NA	TRBV28	NA	12	CASSDRRQTPYF	TGTGCCAGCAGTGATAGGAGACAGACGCCGTACTTC
TRBJ1-4	NA	TRBV12-3/TRBV12-4	TRBD1	14	CASSLQGAYEKLFF	TGTGCCAGCAGTTTGCAGGGGGCTTATGAAAAACTGTTTTTT
TRBJ2-4	NA	TRBV6-1	TRBD1	13	CAIRGTGQNIQYF	TGTGCCATCCGGGGGACAGGGCAAAACATTCAGTACTTC
TRBJ1-2	many	TRBV29-1	NA	16	CSVETVRARPSYGYTF	TGCAGCGTTGAAACGGTCAGGGCAAGGCCTTCCTATGGCTACACCTTC
TRBJ2-3	NA	TRBV5-1	TRBD2	16	CASSKGTSGRPDTQYF	TGCGCCAGCAGCAAAGGGACTAGCGGGAGACCAGATACGCAGTATTTT
TRBJ2-7	NA	TRBV29-1	NA	15	CSVLGGLAEYNEQYF	TGCAGCGTTTTAGGGGGCCTAGCGGAGTACAATGAGCAGTACTTC
TRBJ2-5	NA	TRBV18	NA	14	CASSPMRVKETQYF	TGTGCCAGCTCACCAATGAGGGTAAAAGAGACCCAGTACTTC
TRBJ2-5	NA	TRBV5-1	NA	15	CASSYGRGYQETQYF	TGCGCCAGCAGCTACGGCAGGGGCTACCAAGAGACCCAGTACTTC
TRBJ2-7	few	TRBV7-3	NA	15	CASSLSGLGGTEQYF	TGTGCCAGCAGCTTAAGTGGGTTAGGGGGGACCGAGCAGTACTTC
TRBJ1-2	NA	TRBV4-3	NA	14	CASSQDGAEDGYTF	TGCGCCAGCAGCCAAGATGGGGCGGAAGATGGCTACACCTTC
TRBJ2-2	NA	TRBV27	TRBD2	17	CASSSRTSGRYLGELFF	TGTGCCAGCAGTTCCCGAACTAGCGGGAGGTACCTAGGGGAGCTGTTTTTT
TRBJ2-5	NA	TRBV5-5	NA	14	CAGTLDILIETQYF	TGTGCCGGCACCTTGGACATACTGATAGAGACCCAGTACTTC
TRBJ2-1	NA	TRBV4-3	TRBD2	16	CASSLEGRAGYNEQFF	TGCGCCAGCAGCCTAGAGGGACGAGCGGGGTACAATGAGCAGTTCTTC
TRBJ1-5	NA	TRBV27	TRBD1	13	CASSQGAYQPQHF	TGTGCCAGCAGCCAGGGGGCTTATCAGCCCCAGCATTTT
TRBJ2-5	few	TRBV7-2	TRBD1	16	CASSWTATGGQETQYF	TGTGCCAGCAGCTGGACCGCAACAGGGGGCCAAGAGACCCAGTACTTC
TRBJ2-3	NA	TRBV24-1	NA	13	CATRGPGTDTQYF	TGTGCCACCAGAGGCCCAGGCACAGATACGCAGTATTTT